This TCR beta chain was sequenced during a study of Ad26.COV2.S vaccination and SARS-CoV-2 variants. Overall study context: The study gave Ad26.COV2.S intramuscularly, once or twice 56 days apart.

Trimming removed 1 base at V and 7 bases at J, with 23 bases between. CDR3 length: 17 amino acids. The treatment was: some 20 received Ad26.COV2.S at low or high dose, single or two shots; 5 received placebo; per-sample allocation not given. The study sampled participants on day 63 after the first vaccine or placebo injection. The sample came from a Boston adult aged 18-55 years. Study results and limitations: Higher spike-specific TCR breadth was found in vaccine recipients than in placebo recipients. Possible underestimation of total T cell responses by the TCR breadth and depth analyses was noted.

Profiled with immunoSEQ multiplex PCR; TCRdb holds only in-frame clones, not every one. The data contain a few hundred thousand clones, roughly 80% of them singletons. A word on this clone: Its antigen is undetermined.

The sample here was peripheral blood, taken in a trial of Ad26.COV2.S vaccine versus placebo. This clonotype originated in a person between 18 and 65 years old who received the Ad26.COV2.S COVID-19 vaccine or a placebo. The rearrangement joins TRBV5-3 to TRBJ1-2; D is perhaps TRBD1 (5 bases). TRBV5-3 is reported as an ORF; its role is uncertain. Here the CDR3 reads CARSLFFPRDWGTGYTF. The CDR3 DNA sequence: TGTGCCAGAAGCTTGTTCTTCCCCCGAGATTGGGGGACTGGCTACACCTTC.